The T cell receptor (beta chain) under discussion was sequenced for a study of read filtering for tumor transcriptome and immune sequencing. This library used roughly 370 ng RNA and molecular barcoded adaptors spanning alpha/delta and beta/gamma chains. One entry per CDR3 protein results from TCRdb running MiXCR on the reads. The table includes some 40,000 distinct CDR3 sequences, 14% detected once. This clonotype was recorded many times. This CDR3 is built from 14 residues. With 2 bases removed from V and 4 bases from J, the gap between germline ends came to 11 bases. Germline CDR1 and CDR2: MNHNS and SASEGT.

The sample taken for sequencing was a population of CD138-negative cells sorted from bone marrow. The receptor comes from a donor aged 40 or older with multiple myeloma. This chain connects TRBV6-1 to TRBJ2-5; weak D call: TRBD1 (5 bases). The CDR3 region has the DNA TGTGCCAGCAGTGAATTTGCAGGGCGAGAGACCCAGTACTTC. This translates into CASSEFAGRETQYF.